These 25 T cell receptor beta chains came from one sample sequenced in a study of blood T cells in healthy people across ages. Primers used in a second PCR of roughly 7 to 11 cycles were a sample-barcoded 5' primer and a J-beta primer mix. Via MiXCR, TCRdb re-called the 5' RACE reads, giving one row per CDR3 protein. The sample consists of some 1,500,000 distinct CDR3 sequences, 35% to 45% of them appearing once. Source material: blood. Source of these receptors: a woman between 18 and 30 years old in good health.

This sequence joins TRBV24-1 and TRBJ2-5; D possibly corresponds to TRBD2 (5 bases). Germline V gives CDR1 KGHDR, CDR2 SFDVKD. The CDR3 has 13 residues. Trimming took off 6 bases at V and 3 bases at J, with 10 bases between the two ends. CDR3 in amino acids: CATSLRGKETQYF. The CDR3, as DNA: TGTGCCACCAGTCTCCGGGGAAAAGAGACCCAGTACTTC.

In this sample, this clonotype turned up a few times. Its ends do not fully match the called genes, so a read error is possible. V usage is TRBV4-3 and J usage is TRBJ2-7, with 16 bases lining up with TRBD2. Germline-derived CDR1 and CDR2 are LGHNA and YSLEER. The CDR3 loop spans 16 amino acids. CDR3 loop: CASSLGLAGGLYEQYF. As DNA, the CDR3 is TGTGCCAGCAGTTTGGGACTAGCGGGGGGGCTCTACGAGCAGTACTTC.

This clonotype has a handful of counts. The chain recombines TRBV20-1 with TRBJ2-1, with 11 bases fitting TRBD2. The germline V gene has CDR1 DFQATT and CDR2 SNEGSKA (reference sequence). CDR3 length equals 16 residues. The V gene end was trimmed by 0 bases and the J gene end by 2 bases; junction bases not matched to a gene: 3. The CDR3 sequence is CSARDHSGRAYNEQFF. CDR3 nucleotide sequence: TGCAGTGCTAGAGATCATAGCGGGAGGGCCTACAATGAGCAGTTCTTC.

The chain couples TRBV12-5 to TRBJ2-1; TRBD1 matches at 7 bases. The length of the CDR3 is 18 residues. Looked up from germline, CDR1 is LGHNT and CDR2 is FRNRAP. The J segment lost 2 bases and the V segment lost 0 bases, leaving 10 bases of the junction unmatched. CDR3 sequence (DNA): TGTGCTAGTGGTTTGGTATCTTGTGGGCAGGGGGCCTACAATGAGCAGTTCTTC. It specifies CASGLVSCGQGAYNEQFF.

Of note for this clonotype: The junction and the germline gene differ at one end; a read error may be behind it. The V gene is TRBV15, the J gene TRBJ2-1, with 7 bases identical to TRBD1. The CDR3 consists of 14 residues. In germline, CDR1 is LNHNV, CDR2 YYDKDF (reference sequence). CDR3: CATSSDRAANGQFF. In DNA form, the CDR3 reads TGTGCCACCAGCAGCGACAGGGCCGCCAATGGGCAGTTCTTC.

In this sample, this clonotype turned up many times. The chain has TRBV10-3 and TRBJ2-3, with D unresolved. This CDR3 has 11 residues. Trimming stripped 3 bases from V and 6 bases from J, with 4 bases between. In germline, CDR1 is ENHRY, CDR2 SYGVKD. DNA of the CDR3: TGTGCCATCAGTGAAATGGATACGCAGTATTTT. It yields the protein CAISEMDTQYF.

The chain employs TRBV7-2 and TRBJ2-7, with 8 bases lining up with TRBD1. The germline gives CDR1 SGHTA, CDR2 FQGNSA. CDR3 length equals 15 residues. The V segment lost 2 bases and the J segment 0 bases; nucleotides outside the gene matches: 3. The CDR3 is CASSLITGGSYEQYF. The CDR3 DNA is TGTGCCAGCAGCTTAATAACAGGGGGCTCCTACGAGCAGTACTTC.

This clonotype was picked up a small number of times. The J gene is TRBJ2-7, the V gene TRBV10-3, with a possible D match to TRBD2 (5 bases). The germline CDR1 and CDR2 sequences are ENHRY and SYGVKD. The CDR3 totals 13 residues. Trimming removed 7 bases from V and 1 base from J, with 11 bases in between. The CDR3 protein is CAITKTGSYEQYF. In DNA, the CDR3 is TGTGCCATCACCAAAACGGGGTCCTACGAGCAGTACTTC.

The gene calls are TRBV7-2 and TRBJ2-3, with D unresolved. The length of the CDR3 is 12 residues. Trimming stripped 10 bases from V and 6 bases from J, with 14 bases between. CDR1 SGHTA and CDR2 FQGNSA come from the germline V gene. CDR3 coding DNA: TGTGCCACCACGTTCGGGTCCGATACGCAGTATTTT. Protein product: CATTFGSDTQYF.

The chain joins TRBV3-1 to TRBJ2-1; 10 nucleotides line up with TRBD1. Germline V gene sequence: CDR1 LGHDT, CDR2 YNNKEL (reference sequence). This CDR3 spans 16 amino acids. Germline trimming cut 4 bases from V and 3 bases from J; bases unmatched to any gene: 6. In DNA, the CDR3 is TGTGCCAGCAGCCTACTGACAGGGGGCGACTACAATGAGCAGTTCTTC. Protein sequence: CASSLLTGGDYNEQFF.

The chain links TRBV7-9 to TRBJ1-4, with unresolved D. CDR3 size: 14 residues. Per germline, CDR1 SEHNR and CDR2 FQNEAQ (reference sequence). V lost 2 bases, J lost 4 bases, and 8 bases lay in between. This chain's CDR3 is CASSLTDYNEKLFF. The CDR3 coding sequence is TGTGCCAGCAGCTTAACGGATTATAATGAAAAACTGTTTTTT.

This sequence joins TRBV7-2 and TRBJ1-1, with 8 bases lining up with TRBD1. Germline CDR1 reads SGHTA; CDR2 reads FQGNSA. CDR3 length: 14 residues. Unmatched junction bases numbered 7, after V lost 3 bases and J lost 7 bases. CDR3 region: CASSFVGQGLEAFF. For the CDR3, the DNA is TGTGCCAGCAGCTTCGTTGGACAGGGCCTTGAAGCTTTCTTT.

This clonotype appeared a single time. This chain connects TRBV9 to TRBJ2-2; 7 positions match TRBD2. V trimming: 0 bases; J trimming: 1 base; junction bases outside the gene matches: 3. Germline V CDR1 and CDR2: SGDLS, YYNGEE. The CDR3 extends over 16 amino acids. The DNA for the CDR3 is TGTGCCAGCAGCGTAGCAGCTAGCGGGAACACCGGGGAGCTGTTTTTT. Translation: CASSVAASGNTGELFF.

The rearrangement joins TRBV5-1 to TRBJ2-4, with D perhaps matching TRBD2 (6 bases). With 0 bases removed from V and 3 bases from J, the gap between germline ends came to 10 bases. This CDR3 has 15 residues. Germline lookup yields CDR1 SGHRS and CDR2 YFSETQ. In DNA form, the CDR3 reads TGCGCCAGCAGCTTGGAGGGAGCGGGCAAAAACATTCAGTACTTC. The encoded protein is CASSLEGAGKNIQYF. Looking up the rest from reference TRBV5-1 and TRBJ2-4 gives the full variable domain: KAGVTQTPRYLIKTRGQQVTLSCSPISGHRSVSWYQQTPGQGLQFLFEYFSETQRNKGNFPGRFSGRQFSNSRSEMNVSTLELGDSALYLCASSLEGAGKNIQYFGAGTRLSVL.

This chain uses TRBV4-2 with TRBJ2-5, with a possible D match to TRBD2 (5 bases). Deletions cut 0 bases from V and 11 bases from J, with 22 bases between. Germline V gives CDR1 LGHNA, CDR2 YNFKEQ. This CDR3 has 16 amino acids. CDR3 protein: CASSQDSAGGYNEQYF. In DNA, the CDR3 is TGTGCCAGCAGCCAAGATTCCGCGGGCGGGTACAATGAGCAGTACTTC.

This clonotype was detected only a few times. The chain carries TRBV20-1 and TRBJ2-7; D may be TRBD2 (6 bases). From germline, CDR1 is DFQATT and CDR2 SNEGSKA (reference sequence). V was trimmed by 5 bases and J by 1 base, leaving 15 bases between them. CDR3 length: 14 amino acids. CDR3 coding DNA: TGCAGTGCTCTAGTTGGGGGGAATTCCTACGAGCAGTACTTC. Protein: CSALVGGNSYEQYF.

This clonotype showed up just a few times. This rearrangement joins TRBV6-1 to TRBJ2-7; TRBD2 might be the D (6 bases). TRBJ2-5 explains the end of the DNA better; the J call may be wrong. The CDR3 has 14 residues. Germline V gene data show CDR1 as MNHNS and CDR2 as SASEGT. CDR3 region: CASIRGWAKETQYF. For the CDR3, the DNA is TGTGCCAGCATTCGGGGGTGGGCGAAAGAGACCCAGTACTTC.

The chain has TRBV29-1 and TRBJ2-7; 13 bases align to TRBD2. CDR1 and CDR2 (germline): SQVTM, ANQGSEA. V was clipped by 4 bases and J by 5 bases; unmatched bases: 11. This CDR3 contains 16 residues. In DNA form, the CDR3 reads TGCAGCGTTGCGACTAGCGGGGGGCTTATTCCGGACGAGCAGTACTTC. Translating gives CSVATSGGLIPDEQYF.

The V gene is TRBV20-1, the J gene TRBJ1-5, with TRBD1 identical over 7 bases. The trim removed 5 bases at V and 3 bases at J, leaving 7 bases unmatched. The CDR3 loop spans 14 amino acids. The germline gives CDR1 DFQATT, CDR2 SNEGSKA (reference sequence). CDR3 in amino acids: CSASQGQHNQPQHF. The CDR3 DNA reads as TGCAGTGCTTCCCAGGGACAGCACAATCAGCCCCAGCATTTT.

J is TRBJ1-1 and V is TRBV12-3 or TRBV12-4, with 8 positions matching TRBD1. Trimming at V came to 6 bases and at J to 2 bases, leaving 8 bases not matched to a gene. This CDR3 has 15 amino acids. The CDR3 nucleotides are TGTGCCAGCAGGTATGCAGGGGGCTTTAACACTGAAGCTTTCTTT. It encodes CASRYAGGFNTEAFF.

The rearrangement joins TRBV5-1 to TRBJ2-3; 11 bases map to TRBD2. The CDR3 runs to 17 residues. V shed 1 base and J 4 bases; nucleotides not matched to a gene: 8. Looked up from germline, CDR1 is SGHRS and CDR2 is YFSETQ. In DNA form, the CDR3 reads TGCGCCAGCAGCTTGCAGAGGGGGACTAGCGGAGCAGATACGCAGTATTTT. This encodes CASSLQRGTSGADTQYF.

On this clonotype itself: One base away lies a much larger clone, so this may be a sequencing read error. The V gene is TRBV4-1, the J gene TRBJ2-7; D call uncertain. The end of the DNA is better explained by TRBJ2-5, so the J call may be wrong. Germline V lookup: CDR1 MGHRA, CDR2 YSYEKL. The CDR3 contains 14 residues. The CDR3 region has the DNA TGCGCCAGCAGCCTACAAGAAATGCAAGAGACCCAGTACTTC. It translates to CASSLQEMQETQYF.

The gene calls are TRBV12-3 or TRBV12-4 and TRBJ2-5, with 8 bases identical to TRBD2. The CDR3 totals 16 residues. V trimming: 4 bases; J trimming: 11 bases; junction bases outside the gene matches: 18. As DNA, the CDR3 is TGTGCCAGCAGTTCTCCAGGTCGGGAGGGGAGCAATGAGCAGTACTTC. This gives the protein CASSSPGREGSNEQYF.

This clonotype came up a few times. V usage is TRBV19 and J usage is TRBJ1-2; TRBD1 is a possible D gene (5 bases). This CDR3 is built from 13 residues. V was shortened by 9 bases and J by 8 bases, with 19 bases between the two germline ends. The germline gives CDR1 LNHDA, CDR2 SQIVND (reference sequence). CDR3 protein: CASQMEGNLGYTF. The DNA of the CDR3 is TGTGCCAGCCAAATGGAGGGGAATCTGGGCTACACCTTC.

The gene calls are TRBV15 and TRBJ2-3, with TRBD2 matching 10 bases. CDR1 is LNHNV and CDR2 is YYDKDF in the germline V gene (reference sequence). Trimming at V came to 1 base and at J to 7 bases, leaving 8 bases not matched to a gene. The CDR3 consists of 16 residues. CDR3 in amino acids: CATSRGGAGGPYTQYF. CDR3 nucleotide sequence: TGTGCCACCAGCAGAGGAGGAGCGGGAGGGCCCTATACGCAGTATTTT. Complete variable domain (other parts from reference TRBV15 and TRBJ2-3): DAMVIQNPRYQVTQFGKPVTLSCSQTLNHNVMYWYQQKSSQAPKLLFHYYDKDFNNEADTPDNFQSRRPNTSFCFLDIRSPGLGDTAMYLCATSRGGAGGPYTQYFGPGTRLTVL.